This TCR beta chain was found in a study of T-cell reconstitution after alpha-beta-depleted transplantation in children. This clonotype was seen a few times. Its antigen remains unknown. Preparation of the TCRbeta library was carried out with unique molecular identifiers. Using its own MiXCR run on the PCR reads, TCRdb lists one record per CDR3 protein. The data show a few hundred thousand distinct CDR3 sequences, with approximately 6.9% seen just once and around 5% held by the top ten. Study results and limitations: One year after transplant, T-cell counts and diversity came mostly from newly produced T cells. Expanded clones from the graft, numbering several hundred, reportedly supplied alpha-beta T cells about two months after transplant. High day-60 TCRbeta diversity in some patients came from surviving recipient T cells and thymic progenitors.

This specimen consisted of PBMCs, obtained before TCRalphabeta/CD19-depleted stem cell transplant. The clonotype originates from a boy aged 2 to 9 with acute lymphoblastic leukemia, due to receive a stem cell transplant.

The CDR3 DNA sequence: TGTGCCAGCAGCCCCAAGGGGGCGGGAGGGTTCTACGAGCAGTACTTC. It specifies CASSPKGAGGFYEQYF. V gene TRBV7-2 combines with J gene TRBJ2-7; 9 bases map to TRBD2. The CDR3 sequence is 16 residues long. Unmatched junction bases numbered 11, after V lost 5 bases and J lost 3 bases. Germline assignment: CDR1 SGHTA and CDR2 FQGNSA.